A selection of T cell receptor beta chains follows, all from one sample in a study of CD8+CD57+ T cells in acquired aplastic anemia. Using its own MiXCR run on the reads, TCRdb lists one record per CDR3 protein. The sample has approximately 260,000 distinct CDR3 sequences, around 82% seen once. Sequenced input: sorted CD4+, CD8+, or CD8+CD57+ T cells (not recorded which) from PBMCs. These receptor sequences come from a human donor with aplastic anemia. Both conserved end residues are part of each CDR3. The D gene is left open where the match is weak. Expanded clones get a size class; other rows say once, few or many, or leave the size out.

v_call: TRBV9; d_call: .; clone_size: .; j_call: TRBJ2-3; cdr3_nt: TGTGCCAGCGGAGGGGGACAGAGCACAGATACGCAGTATTTT; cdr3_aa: CASGGGQSTDTQYF
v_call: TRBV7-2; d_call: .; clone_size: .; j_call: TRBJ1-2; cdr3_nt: TGTGCCAGCAGCTTATGGGTAGCGGGAACCTACGAGCACACCTTC; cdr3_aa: CASSLWVAGTYEHTF
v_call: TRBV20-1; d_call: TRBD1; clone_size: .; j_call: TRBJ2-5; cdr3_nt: TGCAGTGCGCGCCTGACAGGGAGCCAAGAGACCCAGTACTTC; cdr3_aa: CSARLTGSQETQYF
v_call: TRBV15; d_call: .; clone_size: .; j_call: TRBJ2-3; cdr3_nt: TGTGCCACCAGCAGAGAGCGGGCAGACGATACCCAGTATTTC; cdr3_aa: CATSRERADDTQYF
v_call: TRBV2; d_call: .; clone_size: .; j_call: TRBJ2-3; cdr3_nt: TGTGCCAGCAGCGAAGGACTGGCGGACACAGATACGCAGTACTTT; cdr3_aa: CASSEGLADTDTQYF
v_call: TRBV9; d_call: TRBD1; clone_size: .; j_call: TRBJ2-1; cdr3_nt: TGTGCCAGCAGTATAGGGGGCGAGGCCAAAAATAAGCAGTTCTTC; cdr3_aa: CASSIGGEAKNKQFF
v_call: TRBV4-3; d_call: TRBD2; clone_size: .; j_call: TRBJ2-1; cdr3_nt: TGCGCCAGCAGCCCCCGAGAGACTAGCGGGGGTGATGAGCAGTTCTTC; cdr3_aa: CASSPRETSGGDEQFF
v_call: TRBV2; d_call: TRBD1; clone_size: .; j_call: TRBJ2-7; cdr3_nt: TGTGCCAGCGGGAGAGGGGGCACAGGTACGCAGGATCATTACTTC; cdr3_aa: CASGRGGTGTQDHYF
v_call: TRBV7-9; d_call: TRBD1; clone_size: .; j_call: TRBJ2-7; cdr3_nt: TGTGCCAGCAGCCAAGAGCCGGGACAGGGGTTCAACGAGCAGTACTTC; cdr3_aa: CASSQEPGQGFNEQYF
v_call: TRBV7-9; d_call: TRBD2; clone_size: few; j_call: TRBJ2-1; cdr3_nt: TGTGCCAGCAGCTTTCAAAGAAGCGGGGGGTTTTTCAATGAGCAGTTCTTC; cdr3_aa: CASSFQRSGGFFNEQFF
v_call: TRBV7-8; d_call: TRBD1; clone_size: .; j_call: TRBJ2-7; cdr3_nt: TGTGCCAGCAGCTTCGGACAGGAAGCGGAAAAACAGTTTTTC; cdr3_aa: CASSFGQEAEKQFF
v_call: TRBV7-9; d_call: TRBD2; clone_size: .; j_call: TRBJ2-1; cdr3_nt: TGTGCCAGCAGCCACGGGCTAGCGGGACGTACGTATGTGCAGTTCTTC; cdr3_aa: CASSHGLAGRTYVQFF
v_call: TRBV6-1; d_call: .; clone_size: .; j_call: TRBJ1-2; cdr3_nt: TGTGCCAGCAGTCCCGAAATTTGGGATGGCTACACCTTC; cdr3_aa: CASSPEIWDGYTF
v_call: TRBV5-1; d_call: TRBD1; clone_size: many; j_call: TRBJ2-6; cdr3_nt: TGCGCCAGCAGCCCCGGACAGGCCTGGGGCTCTGGGGCCAACGTCCTGACTTTC; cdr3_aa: CASSPGQAWGSGANVLTF
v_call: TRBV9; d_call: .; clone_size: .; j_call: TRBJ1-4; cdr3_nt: TGTGCCAGCGGAGGAGCTGGGACAACTAATGAAAAACTGTTTTTT; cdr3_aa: CASGGAGTTNEKLFF
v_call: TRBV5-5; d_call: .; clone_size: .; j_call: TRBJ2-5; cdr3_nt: TGTGCCACCAGCATAAGCAGCGCGCAAGAGACCCAGTACTTC; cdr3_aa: CATSISSAQETQYF
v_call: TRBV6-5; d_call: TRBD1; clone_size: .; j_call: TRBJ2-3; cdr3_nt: TGTGCCAGCAGAAGACCGGGACAGGGCACAGATACGCAGTATTTT; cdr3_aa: CASRRPGQGTDTQYF
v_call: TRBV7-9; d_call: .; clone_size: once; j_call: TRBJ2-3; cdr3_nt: TGTGCCAGCAGCTTACAGGGAGGCGGCGGTACGCGGTATTTT; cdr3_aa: CASSLQGGGGTRYF
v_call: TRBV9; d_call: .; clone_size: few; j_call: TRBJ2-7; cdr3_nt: TGTGCCAGCAGCGGCCGGGGAGAGGATCAGCCCCAGCACTTC; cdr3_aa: CASSGRGEDQPQHF
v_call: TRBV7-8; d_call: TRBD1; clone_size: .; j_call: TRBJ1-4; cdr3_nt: TGTGCCAGCGGGGACAGCGGGACAAATACGCAGAAACTGTTTTTT; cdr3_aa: CASGDSGTNTQKLFF
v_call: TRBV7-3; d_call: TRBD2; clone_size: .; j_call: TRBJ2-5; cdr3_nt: TGTGCCACCAGCGGTGGGAGGGAGCATGAGACGTACTACTTC; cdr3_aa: CATSGGREHETYYF
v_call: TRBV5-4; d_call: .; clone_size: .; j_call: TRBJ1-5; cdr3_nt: TGTGCCAGCAGTATTACAGGACAACAGCCCCAGCATTTT; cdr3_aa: CASSITGQQPQHF
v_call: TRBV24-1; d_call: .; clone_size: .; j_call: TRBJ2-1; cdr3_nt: TGTGGCACCCCAGTGGGCAATGAGCAGTTCTTC; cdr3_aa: CGTPVGNEQFF
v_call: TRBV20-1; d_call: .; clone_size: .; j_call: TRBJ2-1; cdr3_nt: TGCAGTGCTAGAGGGGCCAGGGCCTACAATGAGCAGTTCTTC; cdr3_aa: CSARGARAYNEQFF
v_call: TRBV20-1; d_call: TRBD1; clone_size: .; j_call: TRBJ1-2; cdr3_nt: TGCAGTGCTGGACAGGGAGACTATGGCTACACCTTC; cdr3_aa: CSAGQGDYGYTF
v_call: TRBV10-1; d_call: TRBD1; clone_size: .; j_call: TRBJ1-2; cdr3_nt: TGCGCCAGCAGTGAGCCGGACAGGGACCCAAACTATGGCTACACCTTC; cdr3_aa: CASSEPDRDPNYGYTF
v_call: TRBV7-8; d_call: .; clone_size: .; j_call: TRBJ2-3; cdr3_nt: TGTGCCAGCGGGGACGGGGACTGTGCTACGCAGTATTTT; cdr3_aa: CASGDGDCATQYF